This TCR beta chain was identified during a study of cytotoxic CD8 clonotypes in ibrutinib-treated CLL (TCRdb year 2021). About the investigation overall: The cohort included about 15 treatment-naive and 11 relapsed/refractory patients; approximately 17 were IGHV unmutated. Partial responses were observed in 24 patients and complete responses in 2; after a median follow-up of 68 months, remission was maintained in 15 or so patients and progression was observed in approximately 12. Response samples were obtained after a median of approximately twelve months of treatment, with a range of about 6 to 36 months. An average of roughly 270,000 productive templates and 94,082 productive rearrangements was obtained per sample. Of the 70 to 90 people in the trial, some 28 had longitudinal samples available. Cryopreserved peripheral blood mononuclear cells were obtained prior to treatment, at the time of response, and at either disease progression or sustained remission. All remission and progressive disease samples were collected while patients were still receiving ibrutinib.

A MiSeq instrument was used for deep resolution sequencing, which targeted depths ranging from 1 in 1 million up to 1 in 200,000 T cells, with coverage averaging 10x for each clonotype. The immunoSEQ hsTCRB Kit was used to generate TCR beta libraries. Concerning the study's data processing: ImmunoSEQ Data Assistant and ImmunoSEQ Analyzer were used for data analysis, and V, D and J genes were assigned according to IMGT definitions. Clonality, which ranges from 0 to 1, was calculated by subtracting the normalized Shannon entropy of productive rearrangement frequencies from one. Only overrepresented clonotypes making up at least 0.05% of each patient's repertoire were included in the public clonotype analysis. Repertoires from thirteen age-matched healthy donors in immuneACCESS were used as clonality controls. What TCRdb holds here is the immuneACCESS table cut down to in-frame rearrangements. Part of the clones is not present; checked against another copy, under half of the missing clones reflect an unresolved V gene, and the others are unexplained. From that table come the V and J calls and clone size; the DNA was used to work out D and trimming. The sample table records about 22,000 clones; about 69% of these occur just once. 40% to 50% of the sample is held by the ten biggest clonotypes.

Interpreted using the paper, the time point label stands for: approximately twelve months on ibrutinib. For TCR beta library preparation, 1.5 to 2 micrograms of genomic DNA were isolated from cryopreserved PBMCs. High-throughput TCR beta sequencing was performed on longitudinal blood samples from CLL patients receiving ibrutinib monotherapy. The patients took part in an open-label, single-center phase 2 trial of ibrutinib monotherapy. Notes on this clone: Its antigen is not yet known. No base qualities exist here, and no much larger clone lies one base off it.

Points the paper makes about the study in general: Baseline clonality was found to be higher than that of age-matched healthy donors and was strongly correlated with circulating CD8+ T-cell counts. Sustained-remission and progressing patients did not have matched sampling times, and lymph node repertoires were not examined. Public clonotypes were rare and either shrank or stayed stable during treatment, and the rise in clonality at ibrutinib response reflected expansion of private clonotypes. Clonality increased at ibrutinib response, stayed stable in sustained remission, and fell back toward baseline at progression.

V is clipped by 5 bases and J by 7 bases, and the sequence between their germline boundaries is 14 bases long. The CDR3 covers 13 residues, taking in both the cysteine and the phenylalanine. Only the CDR3 portion is preserved as DNA: 39 bases, with reading frame beginning at the first base. The germline V gene yields SGHVS for CDR1 and FQNEAQ for CDR2. The chain is encoded by TRBV7-8 joined to TRBJ1-2; 5 matching bases give a weak D call of TRBD1. The sequencing used PBMCs, collected after 12 months of ibrutinib treatment. This clonotype was sampled from a human donor with chronic lymphocytic leukemia. The CDR3: CASSLGVGAGYTF. The nucleotide sequence is given as TGTGCCAGCAGCCTCGGGGTAGGGGCTGGCTACACCTTC.